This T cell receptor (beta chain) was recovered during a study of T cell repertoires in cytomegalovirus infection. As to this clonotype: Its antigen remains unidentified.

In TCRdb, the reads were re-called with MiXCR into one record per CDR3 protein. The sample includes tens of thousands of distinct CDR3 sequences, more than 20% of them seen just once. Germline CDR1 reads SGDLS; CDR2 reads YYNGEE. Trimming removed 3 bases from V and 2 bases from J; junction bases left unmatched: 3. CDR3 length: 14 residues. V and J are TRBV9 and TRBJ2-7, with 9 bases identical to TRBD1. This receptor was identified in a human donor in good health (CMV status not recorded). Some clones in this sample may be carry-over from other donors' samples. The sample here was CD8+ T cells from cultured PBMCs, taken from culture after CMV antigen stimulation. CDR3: CASSEGDRAYEQYF. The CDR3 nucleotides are TGTGCCAGCAGCGAGGGGGACAGGGCCTACGAGCAGTACTTC.